One and the same sample provided the 29 T cell receptor beta chains below, sequenced in a study of a mutant IDH1 vaccine in newly diagnosed glioma. These receptors have no known antigen. TCRdb keeps only in-frame clones here, not all; method: immunoSEQ multiplex PCR. The sample includes about 67,000 clones, over 75% of them seen just once. The time point here: week 23, last vaccination. A 20-mer mutant IDH1 peptide at 300 ug was injected subcutaneously with topical imiquimod. The source was PBMCs, collected from a glioma patient whose treatment included an IDH1 peptide vaccine. The source is a man aged 18 to 30 with glioma.

V and J are TRBV27 and TRBJ1-1; maybe TRBD1 (5 bases). Germline V gene sequence: CDR1 MNHEY, CDR2 SMNVEV (reference sequence). The CDR3 loop spans 15 amino acids. V was shortened by 6 bases and J by 4 bases, with 18 bases between the two germline ends. CDR3 sequence reads: CASRLGAGLGTEAFF. The CDR3 DNA is TGTGCCAGCAGATTAGGGGCAGGGCTGGGCACTGAAGCTTTCTTT.

The genes are TRBV6-1 and TRBJ2-7, with TRBD1 identical over 8 bases. This CDR3 spans 13 amino acids. Germline trimming cut 6 bases from V and 2 bases from J; bases unmatched to any gene: 3. Per the germline V gene, CDR1 is MNHNS and CDR2 is SASEGT. CDR3 DNA sequence: TGTGCCAGCAGGGGACAGGCAACCTACGAGCAGTACTTC. This codes for CASRGQATYEQYF.

The chain is built from TRBV19 and TRBJ2-7, with D maybe TRBD1 (5 bases). The germline V and J ends were trimmed by 2 bases and 3 bases, with 14 bases remaining between them. In germline, CDR1 is LNHDA, CDR2 SQIVND (reference sequence). This CDR3 is built from 15 residues. CDR3 sequence reads: CASSISTDSYYEQYF. The CDR3 DNA sequence: TGTGCCAGTAGTATATCGACAGATTCCTACTACGAGCAGTACTTC. The variable domain in full, with the rest retrieved from reference TRBV19 and TRBJ2-7, is DGGITQSPKYLFRKEGQNVTLSCEQNLNHDAMYWYRQDPGQGLRLIYYSQIVNDFQKGDIAEGYSVSREKKESFPLTVTSAQKNPTAFYLCASSISTDSYYEQYFGPGTRLTVT.

The chain joins TRBV11-2 to TRBJ2-7; unclear D gene. Germline V gene sequence: CDR1 SGHAT, CDR2 FQNNGV. The CDR3 covers 16 residues. V lost 0 bases and J lost 2, with 14 bases in between. As DNA, the CDR3 is TGTGCCAGCAGCTTAGACCGAAACACCGGACCCTACGAGCAGTACTTC. This codes for CASSLDRNTGPYEQYF. Full variable domain (outside the CDR3, taken from reference TRBV11-2 and TRBJ2-7): EAGVAQSPRYKIIEKRQSVAFWCNPISGHATLYWYQQILGQGPKLLIQFQNNGVVDDSQLPKDRFSAERLKGVDSTLKIQPAKLEDSAVYLCASSLDRNTGPYEQYFGPGTRLTVT.

The chain carries TRBV19 and TRBJ2-7; D remains ambiguous. CDR3 length: 17 residues. V lost 6 bases and J 1 base, leaving 22 bases between the germline ends. CDR1 is LNHDA and CDR2 is SQIVND in the germline V gene (reference sequence). CDR3 in DNA: TGTGCCAGTAGCAAGGGCCCTACAGAATACTTTTCCTACGAGCAGTACTTC. It specifies CASSKGPTEYFSYEQYF. The whole variable domain, filled in from reference TRBV19 and TRBJ2-7, reads DGGITQSPKYLFRKEGQNVTLSCEQNLNHDAMYWYRQDPGQGLRLIYYSQIVNDFQKGDIAEGYSVSREKKESFPLTVTSAQKNPTAFYLCASSKGPTEYFSYEQYFGPGTRLTVT.

The CDR3 reads CAISASGTYEQYF. The CDR3 DNA follows: TGTGCCATCTCGGCTAGCGGGACATACGAGCAGTACTTC. The V call is TRBV28, the J call TRBJ2-7; TRBD2 matches at 9 bases. CDR1 is MDHEN and CDR2 is SYDVKM in the germline V gene. The CDR3 is 13 amino acids. V shed 10 bases and J 4 bases; nucleotides not matched to a gene: 8.

This clone was seen only once. The chain is built from TRBV14 and TRBJ2-7; 12 bases match TRBD2. Germline assignment: CDR1 SGHDN and CDR2 FVKESK. J gave up 4 bases and V 4 bases, and 17 bases lay outside the gene matches. This CDR3 spans 19 amino acids. The CDR3 bases are TGTGCCAGCAGCCCGGCCACTAGCGGGAGGCCCCGCAGATTATACGAGCAGTACTTC. It is translated as CASSPATSGRPRRLYEQYF.

This rearrangement joins TRBV18 to TRBJ2-5; 7 bases align to TRBD1. This CDR3 comprises 17 residues. Germline V CDR1 and CDR2: KGHSH, LQKENI. With V trimmed by 3 bases and J by 1 base, 11 bases remained unmatched. The CDR3 spells CASSPSPVGQAQETQYF. The CDR3 DNA is TGTGCCAGCTCACCCTCCCCCGTCGGACAGGCCCAAGAGACCCAGTACTTC.

This sequence joins TRBV6-5 and TRBJ2-5; D perhaps matches TRBD2 (6 bases). CDR1 MNHEY and CDR2 SVGAGI come from the germline V gene. CDR3 length equals 13 residues. V was cut by 4 bases and J by 4 bases, with 10 bases left in between. The CDR3 sequence is CASSFGDLETQYF. DNA for the CDR3: TGTGCCAGCAGTTTCGGGGACTTAGAGACCCAGTACTTC.

Remarks on this clone: A read error may produce the germline difference seen at one junction end. The J gene is TRBJ2-2, the V gene TRBV7-7; 8 bases match TRBD1. Germline V lookup: CDR1 SSHAT, CDR2 FNYEAQ (reference sequence). CDR3 length equals 13 residues. The CDR3 DNA is TGTGCTAGCAGGACAGGGACCACCGGGGAGCTGTTTTTT. Translated: CASRTGTTGELFF.

The V gene is TRBV7-3, the J gene TRBJ2-2; either TRBD1 or TRBD2 may supply D (7 bases each). In germline, CDR1 is SGHTA, CDR2 FQGTGA. This CDR3 has 17 residues. Trimming took 2 bases from V and 2 from J, leaving 15 bases between them. This CDR3 reads CASSLLGGDRNTGELFF. Here the CDR3 DNA reads TGTGCCAGCAGCTTATTGGGGGGGGACAGAAACACCGGGGAGCTGTTTTTT.

The CDR3 DNA is TGTGCCATCCTCAGGGGCGCGGAGCAGTACTTC. It codes for CAILRGAEQYF. The rearrangement joins TRBV10-3 to TRBJ2-7, with D tentatively TRBD1 (6 bases). CDR3 size: 11 residues. Germline V CDR1 and CDR2: ENHRY, SYGVKD. Trimming removed 8 bases at V and 7 bases at J, with 12 bases between.

The gene calls are TRBV5-6 and TRBJ2-1; the match to TRBD2 covers 14 bases. The CDR3 extends over 16 amino acids. Germline-derived CDR1 and CDR2 are SGHDT and YYEEEE. Germline trimming cut 2 bases from V and 9 bases from J; bases unmatched to any gene: 7. This CDR3 is CASSLPGLAGDLEQFF. The CDR3 DNA follows: TGTGCCAGCAGCTTACCGGGACTAGCGGGAGATCTTGAGCAGTTCTTC.

The V and J genes are TRBV30 and TRBJ1-2, with TRBD1 identical over 8 bases. V gave up 3 bases and J gave up 4 bases; unmatched junction bases: 4. The CDR3 runs to 13 residues. The germline V gene has CDR1 GTSNPN and CDR2 SVGIG (reference sequence). DNA of the CDR3: TGTGCCTGGAGCGGACAGGGCGGCTATGGCTACACCTTC. It codes for CAWSGQGGYGYTF.

The genes are TRBV30 and TRBJ1-1; unclear D gene. The length of the CDR3 is 12 residues. The germline V and J ends were trimmed by 0 bases and 6 bases, with 8 bases remaining between them. Per the germline V gene, CDR1 is GTSNPN and CDR2 is SVGIG (reference sequence). In DNA, the CDR3 is TGTGCCTGGAGTGTCGAGACTTCTGAAGCTTTCTTT. Translation gives CAWSVETSEAFF. Full variable domain (missing parts from reference TRBV30 and TRBJ1-1): SQTIHQWPATLVQPVGSPLSLECTVEGTSNPNLYWYRQAAGRGLQLLFYSVGIGQISSEVPQNLSASRPQDRQFILSSKKLLLSDSGFYLCAWSVETSEAFFGQGTRLTVV.

V and J are TRBV10-3 and TRBJ1-3; no firm D call. The CDR3 contains 11 residues. Germline-derived CDR1 and CDR2 are ENHRY and SYGVKD. V lost 10 bases and J lost 2, with 6 bases in between. CDR3 protein: CATTTGNTIYF. As DNA, the CDR3 is TGTGCCACGACGACTGGAAACACCATATATTTT.

The V and J genes are TRBV28 and TRBJ2-1; D is unclear. This CDR3 has 13 amino acids. CDR1 is MDHEN, CDR2 SYDVKM, per germline. The V end was cut by 2 bases, the J end by 2 bases, with 4 bases between. CDR3 amino acids: CASSLAAYNEQFF. The CDR3 DNA sequence: TGTGCCAGCAGTTTAGCGGCCTACAATGAGCAGTTCTTC.

The chain uses TRBV28 and TRBJ2-7; D might be TRBD2 (5 bases). Germline CDR1 MDHEN, CDR2 SYDVKM. The CDR3 consists of 14 residues. V lost 5 bases and J lost 3, with 14 bases in between. CDR3 sequence reads: CASSTARGIYEQYF. The CDR3 coding sequence is TGTGCCAGCAGTACTGCTAGAGGGATCTACGAGCAGTACTTC.

This rearrangement joins TRBV18 to TRBJ2-2; 11 bases are a match to TRBD2. Looked up from germline, CDR1 is KGHSH and CDR2 is LQKENI. This CDR3 has 18 residues. J gave up 5 bases and V 1 base, and 9 bases lay outside the gene matches. CDR3 amino acids: CASSPLGLAARETGELFF. In nucleotides, the CDR3 is TGTGCCAGCTCACCACTGGGACTAGCGGCAAGGGAAACCGGGGAGCTGTTTTTT.

V gene TRBV6-5 combines with J gene TRBJ2-7; TRBD1 aligns across 8 bases. The J segment lost 0 bases and the V segment lost 6 bases, leaving 7 bases of the junction unmatched. This CDR3 spans 15 amino acids. Germline V CDR1 and CDR2: MNHEY, SVGAGI. The CDR3: CASSFDRGLSYEQYF. The CDR3, as DNA: TGTGCCAGCAGCTTTGACAGGGGCCTCTCCTACGAGCAGTACTTC.

The chain recombines TRBV30 with TRBJ1-4, with 8 nucleotides matching TRBD1. CDR1 is GTSNPN, CDR2 SVGIG, per germline (reference sequence). Unmatched junction bases numbered 19, after V lost 2 bases and J lost 8 bases. This CDR3 spans 18 amino acids. The CDR3 reads CAWSLLTGDWVSAEKLFF. Here the CDR3 DNA reads TGTGCCTGGAGTCTACTGACAGGGGACTGGGTGAGCGCGGAAAAACTGTTTTTT. Full variable domain (rest looked up from reference TRBV30 and TRBJ1-4): SQTIHQWPATLVQPVGSPLSLECTVEGTSNPNLYWYRQAAGRGLQLLFYSVGIGQISSEVPQNLSASRPQDRQFILSSKKLLLSDSGFYLCAWSLLTGDWVSAEKLFFGSGTQLSVL.

This chain uses TRBV19 with TRBJ1-2, with TRBD1 matching 8 bases. The CDR3 is 17 amino acids. CDR1 LNHDA and CDR2 SQIVND come from the germline V gene (reference sequence). The J segment lost 7 bases and the V segment lost 3 bases, leaving 16 bases of the junction unmatched. CDR3 nucleotide sequence: TGTGCCAGTAGTATGTGGGGACGACTGGCGGGACAGGTTGGCTACACCTTC. It specifies CASSMWGRLAGQVGYTF.

This clone was seen only once. The genes are TRBV5-6 and TRBJ2-7, with D perhaps matching TRBD2 (6 bases). This CDR3 is 18 amino acids long. Germline CDR1 reads SGHDT; CDR2 reads YYEEEE. With 0 bases removed from V and 4 bases from J, the gap between germline ends came to 23 bases. The CDR3 DNA reads as TGTGCCAGCAGCTTGGACCGCCGCTGGGTGGAGGGTCCTTACGAGCAGTACTTC. The encoded protein is CASSLDRRWVEGPYEQYF.

The chain employs TRBV15 and TRBJ2-5; TRBD1 agrees at 7 bases. The CDR3 consists of 14 residues. From germline, CDR1 is LNHNV and CDR2 YYDKDF (reference sequence). V was pared by 0 bases and J by 11 bases, with 9 bases of the junction left unmatched. DNA for the CDR3: TGTGCCACCAGCAGAGATAGGCGACAGGGTATTCAGTACTTC. It translates to CATSRDRRQGIQYF.

This sequence joins TRBV30 and TRBJ2-2; D possibly corresponds to TRBD1 (6 bases). Per germline, CDR1 GTSNPN and CDR2 SVGIG (reference sequence). V dropped 2 bases and J dropped 1 base, with 11 bases sitting between them. This CDR3 is built from 15 residues. DNA of the CDR3: TGTGCCTGGAGTTTGGACAGCATGAACACCGGGGAGCTGTTTTTT. It specifies CAWSLDSMNTGELFF.

The chain recombines TRBV19 with TRBJ1-1, with 9 bases that match TRBD1. Trimming at V came to 4 bases and at J to 5 bases, leaving 8 bases not matched to a gene. From germline, CDR1 is LNHDA and CDR2 SQIVND (reference sequence). The CDR3 extends over 15 amino acids. CDR3 bases: TGTGCCAGTAGTAGGTTGACAGGGGGTTTGACTGAAGCTTTCTTT. Translated: CASSRLTGGLTEAFF.

The chain is built from TRBV7-2 and TRBJ2-2; 14 bases fit TRBD2. From germline, CDR1 is SGHTA and CDR2 FQGNSA. Trimming took 2 bases from V and 5 from J; bases not matched to a gene: 7. The CDR3 is 18 residues long. CDR3 coding DNA: TGTGCCAGCAGCTTATTTGCGGGACTAGCGGGAGTTACCGGGGAGCTGTTTTTT. Translated, it gives CASSLFAGLAGVTGELFF.

V and J are TRBV7-9 and TRBJ2-7; tentatively, D is TRBD2 (5 bases). V was trimmed by 6 bases and J by 3 bases, leaving 15 bases between them. The CDR3 runs to 14 residues. Germline lookup yields CDR1 SEHNR and CDR2 FQNEAQ (reference sequence). The CDR3 sequence: CASSYDEGSYEQYF. CDR3 in DNA: TGTGCCAGCAGTTACGACGAGGGAAGCTACGAGCAGTACTTC.

The V call is TRBV7-2, the J call TRBJ2-3; TRBD1 agrees at 8 bases. The CDR3 has 14 amino acids. J was trimmed by 1 base and V by 6 bases; bases with no gene match: 3. Germline assignment: CDR1 SGHTA and CDR2 FQGNSA. CDR3 sequence: CASRDRGRTDTQYF. The CDR3 DNA follows: TGTGCCAGCAGAGACAGGGGACGCACAGATACGCAGTATTTT. Looking up the rest from reference TRBV7-2 and TRBJ2-3 gives the full variable domain: GAGVSQSPSNKVTEKGKDVELRCDPISGHTALYWYRQSLGQGLEFLIYFQGNSAPDKSGLPSDRFSAERTGGSVSTLTIQRTQQEDSAVYLCASRDRGRTDTQYFGPGTRLTVL.